What follows describes a single T cell receptor beta chain. Its specificity is not known. Germline V gene data show CDR1 as MGHRA and CDR2 as YSYEKL. Unmatched junction bases numbered 8, after V lost 1 base and J lost 3 bases. The CDR3 contains 17 residues. Stability of Graves' hyperthyroidism was defined as absent ophthalmopathy progression within 18 months. Amplified TCR beta CDR3 regions came from RNA transcripts. The study used the HTBI primer set for a first-round RT-PCR of the TCR CDR3. Using its own MiXCR run on the multiplex PCR reads, TCRdb lists one record per CDR3 protein. The repertoire holds about 420,000 distinct CDR3 sequences, with roughly an eighth as singletons. These data are taken from a study of T cells in Graves' hyperthyroidism and ophthalmopathy. About the research overall: Peripheral blood was secured at the point of initial diagnosis, before any treatment.

General observations from the study: A model using 13 V-J features told ophthalmopathy apart from stable hyperthyroidism.

V usage is TRBV4-1 and J usage is TRBJ2-3, with 9 bases that match TRBD2. The sample was blood. The clonotype comes from a woman aged 18-29 years with Graves' hyperthyroidism. CDR3 coding DNA: TGCGCCAGCAGCCAAGTTGATAGCGGGAGAAGGACAGATACGCAGTATTTT. Translating gives CASSQVDSGRRTDTQYF.